This TCR beta chain was profiled in a study of shared clonotypes between healthy human individuals. Here immunoSEQ multiplex PCR was the method, and the copy in TCRdb shows in-frame clones only, minus some. The sample holds more than 900,000 clones, 70% to 80% seen once. Worth noting for this clone: Its antigen is not identified.

The study, taken as a whole, reports: Naive subsets generally exceeded memory subsets in estimated richness.

With 1 base removed from V and 0 bases from J, the gap between germline ends came to 9 bases. The CDR3 has 15 amino acids. Germline V CDR1 and CDR2: LNHNV, YYDKDF (reference sequence). The chain has TRBV15 and TRBJ1-1; D unresolved. The specimen was memory CD4+ T cells from PBMCs. Subset defined: CD45RA-negative fraction. This TCR was sampled from a man aged 18 to 30 in good health. Some clones in this sample may be carry-over from other donors' samples. The CDR3 nucleotides are TGTGCCACCAGCAGAGGTGATCAGATGAACACTGAAGCTTTCTTT. It yields the protein CATSRGDQMNTEAFF.